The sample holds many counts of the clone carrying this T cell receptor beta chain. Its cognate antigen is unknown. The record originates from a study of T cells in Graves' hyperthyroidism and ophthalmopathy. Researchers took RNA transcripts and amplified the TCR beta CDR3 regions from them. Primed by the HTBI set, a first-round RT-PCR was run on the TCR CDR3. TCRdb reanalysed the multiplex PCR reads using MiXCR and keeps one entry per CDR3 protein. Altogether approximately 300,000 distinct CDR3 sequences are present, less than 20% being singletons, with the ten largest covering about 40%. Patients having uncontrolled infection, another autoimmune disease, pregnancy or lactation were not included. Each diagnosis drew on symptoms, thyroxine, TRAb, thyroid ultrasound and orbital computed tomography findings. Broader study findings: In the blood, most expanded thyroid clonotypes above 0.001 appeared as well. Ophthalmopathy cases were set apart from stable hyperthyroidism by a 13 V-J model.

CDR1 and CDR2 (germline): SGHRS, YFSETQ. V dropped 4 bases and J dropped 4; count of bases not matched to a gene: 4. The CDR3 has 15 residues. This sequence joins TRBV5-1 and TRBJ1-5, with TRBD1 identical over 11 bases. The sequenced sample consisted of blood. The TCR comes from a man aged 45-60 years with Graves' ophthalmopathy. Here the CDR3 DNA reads TGCGCCAGCAGCCAAGGGACAGGGGGAAATCAGCCCCAGCATTTT. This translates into CASSQGTGGNQPQHF. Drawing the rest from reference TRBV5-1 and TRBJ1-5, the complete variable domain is KAGVTQTPRYLIKTRGQQVTLSCSPISGHRSVSWYQQTPGQGLQFLFEYFSETQRNKGNFPGRFSGRQFSNSRSEMNVSTLELGDSALYLCASSQGTGGNQPQHFGDGTRLSIL.